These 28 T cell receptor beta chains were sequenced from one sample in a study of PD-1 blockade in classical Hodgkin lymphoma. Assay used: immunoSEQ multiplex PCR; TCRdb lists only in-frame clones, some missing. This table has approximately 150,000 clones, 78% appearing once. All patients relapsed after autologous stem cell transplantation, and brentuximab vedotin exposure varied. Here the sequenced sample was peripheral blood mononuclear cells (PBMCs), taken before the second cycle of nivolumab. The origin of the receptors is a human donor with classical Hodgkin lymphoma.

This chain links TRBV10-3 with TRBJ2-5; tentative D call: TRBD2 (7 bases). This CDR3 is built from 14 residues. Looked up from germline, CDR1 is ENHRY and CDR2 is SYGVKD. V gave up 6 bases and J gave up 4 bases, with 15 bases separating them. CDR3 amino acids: CAISQGGGRETQYF. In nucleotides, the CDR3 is TGTGCCATCAGCCAAGGGGGGGGTCGAGAGACCCAGTACTTC.

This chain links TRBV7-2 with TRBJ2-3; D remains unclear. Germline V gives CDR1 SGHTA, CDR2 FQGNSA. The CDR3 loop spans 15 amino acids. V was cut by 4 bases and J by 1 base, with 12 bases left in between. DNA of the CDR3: TGTGCCAGCAGCTCCCGGTGGGCCGGCACAGATACGCAGTATTTT. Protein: CASSSRWAGTDTQYF.

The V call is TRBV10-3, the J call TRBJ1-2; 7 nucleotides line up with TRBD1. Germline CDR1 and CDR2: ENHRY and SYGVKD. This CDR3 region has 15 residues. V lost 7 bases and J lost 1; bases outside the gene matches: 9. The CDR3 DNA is TGTGCCATCAATGAAGGGACAGCTAATAACTATGGCTACACCTTC. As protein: CAINEGTANNYGYTF.

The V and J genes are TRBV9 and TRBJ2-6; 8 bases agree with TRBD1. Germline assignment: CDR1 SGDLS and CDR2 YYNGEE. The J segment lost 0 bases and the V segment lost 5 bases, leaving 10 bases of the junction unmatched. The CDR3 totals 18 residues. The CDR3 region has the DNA TGTGCCAGCAGTAGGAGGGGACAGGTCAGCTCTGGGGCCAACGTCCTGACTTTC. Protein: CASSRRGQVSSGANVLTF.

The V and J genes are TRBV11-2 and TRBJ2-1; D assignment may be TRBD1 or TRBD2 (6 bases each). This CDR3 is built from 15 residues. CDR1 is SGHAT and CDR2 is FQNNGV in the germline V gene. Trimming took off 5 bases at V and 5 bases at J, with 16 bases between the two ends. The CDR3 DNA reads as TGTGCCAGCAGCGCCAGGGGCGGGAACCACAATGAGCAGTTCTTC. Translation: CASSARGGNHNEQFF.

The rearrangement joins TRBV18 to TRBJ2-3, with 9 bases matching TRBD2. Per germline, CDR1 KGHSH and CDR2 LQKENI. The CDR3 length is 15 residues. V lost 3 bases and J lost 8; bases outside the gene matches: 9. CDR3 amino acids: CASSPASGEVATQYF. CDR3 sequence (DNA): TGTGCCAGCTCACCGGCTAGCGGGGAGGTTGCTACGCAGTATTTT.

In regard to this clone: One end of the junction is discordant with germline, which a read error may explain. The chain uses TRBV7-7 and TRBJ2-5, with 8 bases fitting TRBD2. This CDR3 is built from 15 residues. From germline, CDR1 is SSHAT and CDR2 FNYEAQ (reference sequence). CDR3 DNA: TGTGCTAGCAGCTTAGGCGGGGGGCACGGGGAGACCCAGTACTTC. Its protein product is CASSLGGGHGETQYF. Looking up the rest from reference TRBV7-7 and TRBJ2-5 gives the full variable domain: GAGVSQSPRYKVTKRGQDVTLRCDPISSHATLYWYQQALGQGPEFLTYFNYEAQPDKSGLPSDRFSAERPEGSISTLTIQRTEQRDSAMYRCASSLGGGHGETQYFGPGTRLLVL.

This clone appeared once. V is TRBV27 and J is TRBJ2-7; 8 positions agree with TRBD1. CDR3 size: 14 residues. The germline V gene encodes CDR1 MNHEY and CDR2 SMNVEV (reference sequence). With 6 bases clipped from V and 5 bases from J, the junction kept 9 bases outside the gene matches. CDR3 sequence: CASSLQGVGDEQYF. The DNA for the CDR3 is TGTGCCAGCAGCCTACAGGGGGTCGGGGACGAGCAGTACTTC.

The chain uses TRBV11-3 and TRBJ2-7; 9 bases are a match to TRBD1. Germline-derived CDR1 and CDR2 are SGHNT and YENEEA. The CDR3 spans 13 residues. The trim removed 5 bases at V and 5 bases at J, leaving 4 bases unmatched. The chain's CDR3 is CASSTGQGDEQYF. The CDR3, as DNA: TGTGCCAGCAGCACGGGACAGGGCGACGAGCAGTACTTC. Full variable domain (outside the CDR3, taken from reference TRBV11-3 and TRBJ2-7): EAGVVQSPRYKIIEKKQPVAFWCNPISGHNTLYWYLQNLGQGPELLIRYENEEAVDDSQLPKDRFSAERLKGVDSTLKIQPAELGDSAVYLCASSTGQGDEQYFGPGTRLTVT.

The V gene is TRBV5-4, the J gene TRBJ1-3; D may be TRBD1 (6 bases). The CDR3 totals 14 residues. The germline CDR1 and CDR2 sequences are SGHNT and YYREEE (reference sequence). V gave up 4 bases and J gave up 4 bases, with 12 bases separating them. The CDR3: CASSPGGWGNTIYF. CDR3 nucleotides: TGTGCCAGCAGCCCGGGGGGCTGGGGAAACACCATATATTTT. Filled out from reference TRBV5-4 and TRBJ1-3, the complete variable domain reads ETGVTQSPTHLIKTRGQQVTLRCSSQSGHNTVSWYQQALGQGPQFIFQYYREEENGRGNFPPRFSGLQFPNYSSELNVNALELDDSALYLCASSPGGWGNTIYFGEGSWLTVV.

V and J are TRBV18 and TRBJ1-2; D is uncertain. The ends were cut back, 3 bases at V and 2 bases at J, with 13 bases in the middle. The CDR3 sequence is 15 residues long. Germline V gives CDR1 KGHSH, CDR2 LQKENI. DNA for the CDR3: TGTGCCAGCTCACCCCAGGCCAGACAAAACTATGGCTACACCTTC. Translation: CASSPQARQNYGYTF.

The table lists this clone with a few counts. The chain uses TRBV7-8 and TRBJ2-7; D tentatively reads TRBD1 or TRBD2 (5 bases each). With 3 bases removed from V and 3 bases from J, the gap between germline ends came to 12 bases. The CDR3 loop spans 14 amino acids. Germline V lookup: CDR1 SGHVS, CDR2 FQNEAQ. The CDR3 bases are TGTGCCAGCAGCTTGGTGGGACGGCACTACGAGCAGTACTTC. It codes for CASSLVGRHYEQYF. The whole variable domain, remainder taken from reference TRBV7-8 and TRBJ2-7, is GAGVSQSPRYKVAKRGQDVALRCDPISGHVSLFWYQQALGQGPEFLTYFQNEAQLDKSGLPSDRFFAERPEGSVSTLKIQRTQQEDSAVYLCASSLVGRHYEQYFGPGTRLTVT.

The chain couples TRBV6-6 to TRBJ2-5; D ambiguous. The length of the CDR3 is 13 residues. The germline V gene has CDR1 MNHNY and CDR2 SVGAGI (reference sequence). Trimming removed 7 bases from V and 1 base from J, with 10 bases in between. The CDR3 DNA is TGTGCCAGCACCCACCCCGGCCAAGAGACCCAGTACTTC. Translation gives CASTHPGQETQYF.

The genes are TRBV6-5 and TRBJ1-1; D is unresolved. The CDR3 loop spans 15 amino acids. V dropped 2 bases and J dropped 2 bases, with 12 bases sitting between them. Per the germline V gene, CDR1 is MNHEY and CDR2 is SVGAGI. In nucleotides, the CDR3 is TGTGCCAGCAGTTACCGACCAGAGCTAAACACTGAAGCTTTCTTT. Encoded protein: CASSYRPELNTEAFF.

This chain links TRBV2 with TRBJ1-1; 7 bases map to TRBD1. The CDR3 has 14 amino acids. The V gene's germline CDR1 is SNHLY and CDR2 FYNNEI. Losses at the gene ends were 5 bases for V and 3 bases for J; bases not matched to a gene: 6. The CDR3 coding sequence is TGTGCCAGCAGTAAGACAGGGAAGGACACTGAAGCTTTCTTT. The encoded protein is CASSKTGKDTEAFF.

CDR3 protein: CATARTVNYGYTF. CDR3 sequence (DNA): TGTGCCACAGCTCGGACAGTTAACTATGGCTACACCTTC. V usage is TRBV6-5 and J usage is TRBJ1-2; perhaps TRBD1 as D (6 bases). The CDR3 length is 13 residues. Germline loops: CDR1 MNHEY, CDR2 SVGAGI. Trimming cost V 10 bases and J 1 base, with 13 bases left between them.

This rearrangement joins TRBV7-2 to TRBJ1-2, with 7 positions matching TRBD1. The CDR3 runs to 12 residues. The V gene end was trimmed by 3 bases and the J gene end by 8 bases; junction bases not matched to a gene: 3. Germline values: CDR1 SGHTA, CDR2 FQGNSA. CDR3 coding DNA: TGTGCCAGCAGCTTGAACAGGGGCGGCTACACCTTC. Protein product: CASSLNRGGYTF.

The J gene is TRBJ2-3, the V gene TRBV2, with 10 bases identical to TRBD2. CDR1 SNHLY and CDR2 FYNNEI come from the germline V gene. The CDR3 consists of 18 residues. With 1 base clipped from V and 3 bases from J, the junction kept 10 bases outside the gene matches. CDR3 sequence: CASSEESLGLAKTDTQYF. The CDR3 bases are TGTGCCAGCAGTGAAGAGTCTTTGGGACTAGCGAAGACAGATACGCAGTATTTT.

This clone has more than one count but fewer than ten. The CDR3 loop reads CASSFPYPTGELFF. The CDR3 DNA reads as TGTGCCAGCAGCTTCCCATACCCCACCGGGGAGCTGTTTTTT. The chain uses TRBV13 and TRBJ2-2, with D unclear. With 3 bases removed from V and 4 bases from J, the gap between germline ends came to 9 bases. Looked up from germline, CDR1 is PRHDT and CDR2 is FYEKMQ (reference sequence). CDR3 length: 14 residues.

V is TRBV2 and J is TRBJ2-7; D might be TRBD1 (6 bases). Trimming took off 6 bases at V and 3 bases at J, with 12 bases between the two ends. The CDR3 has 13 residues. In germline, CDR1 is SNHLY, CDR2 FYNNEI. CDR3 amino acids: CASSLRGGYEQYF. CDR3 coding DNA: TGTGCCAGCAGCTTAAGAGGGGGCTACGAGCAGTACTTC.

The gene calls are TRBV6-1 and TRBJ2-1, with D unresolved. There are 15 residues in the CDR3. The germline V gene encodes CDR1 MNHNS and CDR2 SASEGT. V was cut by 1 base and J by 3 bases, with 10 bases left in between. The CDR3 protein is CASSEEIPVYNEQFF. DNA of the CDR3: TGTGCCAGCAGTGAAGAAATCCCGGTCTACAATGAGCAGTTCTTC.

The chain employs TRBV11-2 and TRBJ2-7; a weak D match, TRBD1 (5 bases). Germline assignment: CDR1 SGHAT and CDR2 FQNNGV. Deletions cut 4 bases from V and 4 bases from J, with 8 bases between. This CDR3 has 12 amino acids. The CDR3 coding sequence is TGTGCCAGCAGCTACCAGGGTTACGAGCAGTACTTC. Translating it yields CASSYQGYEQYF.

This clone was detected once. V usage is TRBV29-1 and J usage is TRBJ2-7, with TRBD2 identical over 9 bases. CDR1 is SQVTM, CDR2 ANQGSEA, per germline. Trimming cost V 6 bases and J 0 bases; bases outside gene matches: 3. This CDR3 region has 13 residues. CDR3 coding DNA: TGCAGCGTGCCGGGACTAGCCTCCTACGAGCAGTACTTC. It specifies CSVPGLASYEQYF.

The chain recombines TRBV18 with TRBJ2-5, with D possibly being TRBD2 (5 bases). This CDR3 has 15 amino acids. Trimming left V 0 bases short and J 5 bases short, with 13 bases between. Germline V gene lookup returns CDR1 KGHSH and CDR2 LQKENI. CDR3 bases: TGTGCCAGCTCACCACCGTCGGCGAGGAGGGAGACCCAGTACTTC. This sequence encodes CASSPPSARRETQYF.

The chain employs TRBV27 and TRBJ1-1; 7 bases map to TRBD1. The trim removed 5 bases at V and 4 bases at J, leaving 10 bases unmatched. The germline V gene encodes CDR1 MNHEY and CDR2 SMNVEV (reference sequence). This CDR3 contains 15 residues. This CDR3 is CASSPIPTGFTEAFF. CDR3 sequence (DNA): TGTGCCAGCAGTCCCATCCCGACAGGGTTCACTGAAGCTTTCTTT.

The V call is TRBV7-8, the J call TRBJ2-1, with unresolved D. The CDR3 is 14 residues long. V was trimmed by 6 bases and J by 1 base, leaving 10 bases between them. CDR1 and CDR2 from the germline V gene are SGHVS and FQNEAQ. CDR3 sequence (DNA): TGTGCCAGCAGTAAGGCCGGATCCTACAATGAGCAGTTCTTC. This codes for CASSKAGSYNEQFF.

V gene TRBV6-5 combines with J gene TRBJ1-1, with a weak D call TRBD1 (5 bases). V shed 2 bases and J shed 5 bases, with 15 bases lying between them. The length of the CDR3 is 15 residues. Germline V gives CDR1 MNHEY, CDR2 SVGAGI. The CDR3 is CASSYTPTATTEAFF. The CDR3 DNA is TGTGCCAGCAGTTACACTCCGACAGCTACGACTGAAGCTTTCTTT.

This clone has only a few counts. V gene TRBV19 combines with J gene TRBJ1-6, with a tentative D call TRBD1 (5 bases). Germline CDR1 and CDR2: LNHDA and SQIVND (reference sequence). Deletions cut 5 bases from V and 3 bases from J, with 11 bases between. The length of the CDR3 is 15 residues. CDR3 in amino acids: CASSFGGIYNSPLHF. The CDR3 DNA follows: TGTGCCAGTAGTTTTGGGGGAATCTATAATTCACCCCTCCACTTT.